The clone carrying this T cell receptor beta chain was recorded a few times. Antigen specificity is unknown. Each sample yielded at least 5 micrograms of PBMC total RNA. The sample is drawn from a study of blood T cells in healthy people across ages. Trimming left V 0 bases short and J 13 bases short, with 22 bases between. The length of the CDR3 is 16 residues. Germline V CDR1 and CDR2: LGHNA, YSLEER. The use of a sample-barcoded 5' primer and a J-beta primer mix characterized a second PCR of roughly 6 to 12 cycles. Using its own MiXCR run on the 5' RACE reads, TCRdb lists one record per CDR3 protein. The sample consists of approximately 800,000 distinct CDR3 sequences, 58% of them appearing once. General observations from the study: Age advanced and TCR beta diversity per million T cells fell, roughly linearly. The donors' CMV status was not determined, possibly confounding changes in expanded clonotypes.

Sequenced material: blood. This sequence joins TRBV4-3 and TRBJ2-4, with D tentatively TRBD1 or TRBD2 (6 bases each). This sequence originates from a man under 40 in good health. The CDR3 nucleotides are TGCGCCAGCAGCCAAGATCCCCTAGCTCAGAGGGGGGAGCAGTACTTC. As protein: CASSQDPLAQRGEQYF.